These 23 T cell receptor beta chains were sequenced from one sample in a study of regulatory T cells in long-lasting Graves disease. Stated time point: newly diagnosed GD, antithyroid drugs for less than 3 months. The TCR library was made from RNA extracted from PBMCs. Both iRepertoire HTBI primers and Arm-PCR of CDR3 regions were used to build the TCR beta libraries. TCRdb processed the multiplex PCR reads anew with MiXCR; each CDR3 protein has one entry. The sample holds more than 300,000 distinct CDR3 sequences, under 20% seen once. These data were also filed under a second study, of T cells in Graves' hyperthyroidism and ophthalmopathy.

Source: peripheral blood mononuclear cells (PBMCs), taken at new diagnosis, from a patient treated with antithyroid drugs. Receptor source: a young woman with Graves disease.

This clonotype was seen only a few times. The V gene is TRBV27, the J gene TRBJ2-7; 7 bases are shared with TRBD1. The CDR3 is made up of 14 amino acids. V lost 6 bases to trimming and J lost 3 bases; unmatched junction nucleotides: 8. From germline, CDR1 is MNHEY and CDR2 SMNVEV (reference sequence). The CDR3 region is CASSLTGVGYEQYF. In DNA, the CDR3 is TGTGCCAGCAGCCTAACAGGGGTCGGCTACGAGCAGTACTTC.

Concerning this clonotype: This likely reflects a read error, since a far larger clone is one base away. This rearrangement joins TRBV3-1 to TRBJ1-1; D perhaps matches TRBD1 (5 bases). This CDR3 spans 15 amino acids. Looked up from germline, CDR1 is LGHDT and CDR2 is YNNKEL (reference sequence). DNA of the CDR3: TGTGCCAGCAGTATGGGACGGGCCCAGGGTACTGAAGGTTTCTTT. Its protein product is CASSMGRAQGTEGFF. The whole variable domain, filled in from reference TRBV3-1 and TRBJ1-1, reads DTAVSQTPKYLVTQMGNDKSIKCEQNLGHDTMYWYKQDSKKFLKIMFSYNNKELIINETVPNRFSPKSPDKAHLNLHINSLELGDSAVYFCASSMGRAQGTEGFFGQGTRLTVV.

This clonotype came up many times. The J gene is TRBJ1-1, the V gene TRBV3-1, with D perhaps matching TRBD1 (6 bases). There are 14 residues in the CDR3. V was trimmed by 1 base and J by 4 bases, leaving 10 bases between them. The germline CDR1 and CDR2 sequences are LGHDT and YNNKEL (reference sequence). The CDR3 DNA is TGTGCCAGCAGCCAAGGTGGCAGGGGCACTGAAGCTTTCTTT. Amino acids: CASSQGGRGTEAFF. The entire variable domain, with the rest obtained from reference TRBV3-1 and TRBJ1-1, is as follows: DTAVSQTPKYLVTQMGNDKSIKCEQNLGHDTMYWYKQDSKKFLKIMFSYNNKELIINETVPNRFSPKSPDKAHLNLHINSLELGDSAVYFCASSQGGRGTEAFFGQGTRLTVV.

This clonotype was found many times. This chain joins TRBV28 and TRBJ2-7; 14 bases agree with TRBD2. The germline gives CDR1 MDHEN, CDR2 SYDVKM. Trimming at V came to 5 bases and at J to 7 bases, leaving 10 bases not matched to a gene. The CDR3 totals 16 residues. This chain's CDR3 is CASSRAPGLAGVEQYF. Here the CDR3 DNA reads TGTGCCAGCAGTCGCGCCCCGGGACTAGCGGGAGTGGAGCAGTACTTC.

This clonotype was seen at least ten times. The V gene is TRBV2, the J gene TRBJ2-7; weak D call: TRBD2 (6 bases). CDR1 is SNHLY, CDR2 FYNNEI, per germline. There are 15 residues in the CDR3. The V and J ends lost 2 bases and 4 bases respectively, with 15 bases between them. The CDR3 DNA reads as TGTGCCAGCAGTGAAAGGGCAGGGAGGTTGTACGAGCAGTACTTC. This gives the protein CASSERAGRLYEQYF.

This chain joins TRBV6-5 and TRBJ1-2, with TRBD1 identical over 7 bases. Germline V lookup: CDR1 MNHEY, CDR2 SVGAGI. The V segment lost 0 bases and the J segment 4 bases; nucleotides outside the gene matches: 8. The CDR3 spans 16 residues. This chain's CDR3 is CASSYSSGQEFYGYTF. CDR3 coding DNA: TGTGCCAGCAGTTACTCGAGTGGACAGGAGTTCTATGGCTACACCTTC.

In its sample, this clonotype was seen once. A much more abundant neighbour one base away suggests this may be a read error. The J gene is TRBJ1-3, the V gene TRBV12-3 or TRBV12-4; TRBD1 is a possible D gene (5 bases). The CDR3 length is 16 residues. The V and J ends lost 8 bases and 0 bases respectively, with 17 bases between them. The CDR3 DNA sequence: TGTGCCAGCCTTCCCGGGGGTTCGGGCTCTGGAAACACCATATATTTT. Translation gives CASLPGGSGSGNTIYF.

In its sample, this clonotype was seen many times. The chain links TRBV5-1 to TRBJ2-1; no clear D. CDR1 is SGHRS and CDR2 is YFSETQ in the germline V gene. Trimming cost V 2 bases and J 2 bases, with 5 bases left between them. This CDR3 is 13 amino acids long. CDR3: CASSFGTYNEQFF. The CDR3 DNA reads as TGCGCCAGCAGCTTTGGCACCTACAATGAGCAGTTCTTC.

Ten or more counts support this clonotype. The V gene is TRBV20-1, the J gene TRBJ2-1; tentatively, D is TRBD2 (7 bases). Per the germline V gene, CDR1 is DFQATT and CDR2 is SNEGSKA (reference sequence). The V and J ends lost 6 bases and 9 bases respectively, with 21 bases between them. The CDR3 loop spans 14 amino acids. For the CDR3, the DNA is TGCAGTGCCCCAATGGGGGGGCGAAGTGGTGAGCAGTTCTTC. This codes for CSAPMGGRSGEQFF.

A single count supports this clonotype. The chain recombines TRBV28 with TRBJ1-6; 9 bases align to TRBD1. J gave up 5 bases and V 3 bases, and 5 bases lay outside the gene matches. This CDR3 has 16 residues. Germline values: CDR1 MDHEN, CDR2 SYDVKM. CDR3 DNA sequence: TGTGCCAGCAGTTTGGGGGGACAGGGTCATAATTCACCCCTCCACTTT. Its protein product is CASSLGGQGHNSPLHF.

This chain uses TRBV5-4 with TRBJ2-1; 10 bases are shared with TRBD2. The CDR3 length is 15 residues. Trimming removed 4 bases from V and 3 bases from J; junction bases left unmatched: 4. Germline V gives CDR1 SGHNT, CDR2 YYREEE (reference sequence). The CDR3 region has the DNA TGTGCCAGCAGCCCGACTAGCGGGTACTACAATGAGCAGTTCTTC. Its translation is CASSPTSGYYNEQFF.

At least ten counts were recorded for this clonotype. The chain carries TRBV3-1 and TRBJ2-1, with TRBD2 identical over 8 bases. The CDR3 sequence is 13 residues long. CDR1 is LGHDT and CDR2 is YNNKEL in the germline V gene (reference sequence). The J segment lost 9 bases and the V segment lost 1 base, leaving 2 bases of the junction unmatched. CDR3 sequence (DNA): TGTGCCAGCAGCCAAGCCAGCGGGGGTGAGCAGTTCTTC. Encoded protein: CASSQASGGEQFF.

This clonotype was seen a handful of times. The rearrangement uses TRBV6-4 and TRBJ2-7, with 9 nucleotides matching TRBD1. The V gene end was trimmed by 11 bases and the J gene end by 0 bases; junction bases not matched to a gene: 14. This CDR3 region has 16 residues. CDR1 and CDR2 (germline): MRHNA, SNTAGT. This chain's CDR3 is CAGRPGQGYYSYEQYF. For the CDR3, the DNA is TGTGCCGGAAGACCGGGACAGGGATATTACTCCTACGAGCAGTACTTC.

This chain uses TRBV7-3 with TRBJ2-7; 8 bases are a match to TRBD2. CDR1 and CDR2 (germline): SGHTA, FQGTGA. The CDR3 contains 15 residues. Germline trimming cut 6 bases from V and 2 bases from J; bases unmatched to any gene: 9. Here the CDR3 reads CASRTSGGATYEQYF. In nucleotides, the CDR3 is TGTGCCAGCAGGACAAGCGGGGGCGCTACCTACGAGCAGTACTTC.

This sequence joins TRBV4-1 and TRBJ1-5; the match to TRBD1 covers 7 bases. This CDR3 comprises 16 residues. V gave up 0 bases and J gave up 5 bases; unmatched junction bases: 7. Per the germline V gene, CDR1 is MGHRA and CDR2 is YSYEKL. CDR3 protein: CASSQESTGVHQPQHF. CDR3 in DNA: TGCGCCAGCAGCCAAGAAAGCACAGGGGTTCATCAGCCCCAGCATTTT.

This clonotype was detected many times. The V call is TRBV12-3 or TRBV12-4, the J call TRBJ2-7; unclear D gene. V was cut by 6 bases and J by 1 base, with 22 bases left in between. The CDR3 extends over 17 amino acids. The chain's CDR3 is CASSFGRRTINSYEQYF. CDR3 DNA sequence: TGTGCCAGCAGCTTTGGCCGTAGGACCATAAATTCCTACGAGCAGTACTTC.

CDR3 protein: CASLDDGKNIQYF. Here the CDR3 DNA reads TGTGCCTCTCTGGACGACGGAAAAAACATTCAGTACTTC. The chain joins TRBV10-3 to TRBJ2-4; D remains ambiguous. The germline V gene has CDR1 ENHRY and CDR2 SYGVKD. V lost 11 bases to trimming and J lost 4 bases, with 15 bases between them. The CDR3 has 13 residues.

This clonotype was seen a few times. The J gene is TRBJ2-5, the V gene TRBV5-5, with D tentatively TRBD1 (5 bases). Germline lookup yields CDR1 SGHKS and CDR2 YYEKEE (reference sequence). This CDR3 is built from 16 residues. V was trimmed by 1 base and J by 4 bases, leaving 17 bases between them. CDR3 amino acids: CASSLFAGRPTETQYF. CDR3 in DNA: TGTGCCAGCAGCTTGTTCGCAGGGCGACCTACAGAGACCCAGTACTTC.

This clonotype was recorded at least ten times. The gene calls are TRBV12-3 or TRBV12-4 and TRBJ2-2; weak D call: TRBD1 (6 bases). V shed 6 bases and J shed 8 bases, with 13 bases lying between them. This CDR3 has 13 amino acids. CDR3 nucleotide sequence: TGTGCCAGCAGGCCGATACAGGGAGGGGAGCTGTTTTTT. Translation: CASRPIQGGELFF.

To note about this clonotype: Possible read error: a much larger clone is one base away. The gene calls are TRBV5-1 and TRBJ2-7; 8 nucleotides line up with TRBD2. Germline CDR1 and CDR2: SGHRS and YFSETQ. The CDR3 extends over 16 amino acids. CDR3 DNA: TGCACCAGCAGCTTGGCCTCGGGGGGGCCCTCCTACGAGCAGTACTTC. Its translation: CTSSLASGGPSYEQYF.

The chain carries TRBV12-3 or TRBV12-4 and TRBJ1-1, with D possibly being TRBD1 (6 bases). There are 14 residues in the CDR3. V was clipped by 2 bases and J by 3 bases, with 10 bases between them. CDR3 residues: CASSLLAGDTEAFF. CDR3 DNA: TGTGCCAGCAGTTTACTCGCAGGGGACACTGAAGCTTTCTTT.

This clonotype was counted between two and nine times. The genes are TRBV5-1 and TRBJ2-3; 10 positions agree with TRBD1. Germline lookup yields CDR1 SGHRS and CDR2 YFSETQ. J was trimmed by 3 bases and V by 4 bases; bases with no gene match: 5. The CDR3 covers 15 residues. This chain's CDR3 is CASSPGQGLTDTQYF. The CDR3 nucleotides read TGCGCCAGCAGCCCGGGACAGGGGTTGACAGATACGCAGTATTTT.

The rearrangement uses TRBV3-1 and TRBJ1-5; weak D call: TRBD1 (6 bases). This CDR3 region has 17 residues. V gave up 4 bases and J gave up 8 bases, with 24 bases separating them. From germline, CDR1 is LGHDT and CDR2 YNNKEL (reference sequence). The CDR3 loop is CASSPTGGRGSRKPQHF. In DNA, the CDR3 is TGTGCCAGCAGCCCAACCGGGGGGCGCGGGTCTAGAAAGCCCCAGCATTTT.